This paragraph reports one TCR beta chain. The data stem from a study of OX40 agonist ivuxolimab in advanced cancers. Repertoires were generated with immunoSEQ multiplex PCR, while TCRdb's copy carries only in-frame clones and drops some. The sample holds around 78,000 clones, over 70% seen once. The V gene's germline CDR1 is KGHSH and CDR2 LQKENI. V gave up 3 bases and J gave up 4 bases; unmatched junction bases: 11. This CDR3 has 16 residues. The sequence was collected from an adult with an advanced solid tumor such as melanoma, head and neck, liver or kidney cancer. Sequencing was performed on CD4+ or CD8+ T cells sorted from blood, taken in a trial of the OX40 agonist ivuxolimab. The V call is TRBV18, the J call TRBJ1-2, with 7 positions matching TRBD1. The CDR3 DNA reads TGTGCCAGCTCACCGGGGGGGACAGAAAATAGCTATGGCTACACCTTC. It codes for CASSPGGTENSYGYTF.